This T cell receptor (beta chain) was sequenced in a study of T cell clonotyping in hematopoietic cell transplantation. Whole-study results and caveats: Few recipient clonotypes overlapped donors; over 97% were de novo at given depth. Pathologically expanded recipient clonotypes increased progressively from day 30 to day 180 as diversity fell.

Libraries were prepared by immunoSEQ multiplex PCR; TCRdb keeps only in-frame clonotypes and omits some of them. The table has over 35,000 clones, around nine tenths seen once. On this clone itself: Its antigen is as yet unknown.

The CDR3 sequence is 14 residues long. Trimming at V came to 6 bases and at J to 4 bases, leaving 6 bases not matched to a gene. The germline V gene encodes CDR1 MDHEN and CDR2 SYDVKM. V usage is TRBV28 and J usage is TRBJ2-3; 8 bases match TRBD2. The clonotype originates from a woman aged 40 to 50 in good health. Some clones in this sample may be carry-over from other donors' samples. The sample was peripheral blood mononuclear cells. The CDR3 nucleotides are TGTGCCAGCAGAAGCGGGAGTAATGCAGATACGCAGTATTTT. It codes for CASRSGSNADTQYF.